This is a list of T cell receptor beta chains from one sample in a study of shared clonotypes between healthy human individuals. TCRdb keeps only in-frame clones here, not all; method: immunoSEQ multiplex PCR. The sample gives about 1,900,000 clones, roughly 95% of which show up once; 1.2% is in the top ten. Sequencing was performed on naive CD8+ T cells sorted from blood. The receptors stem from a man between 18 and 35 years old in good health. CDR3s include the opening cysteine and the closing phenylalanine or tryptophan.

V gene	J gene	CDR3 protein
TRBV1	TRBJ2-3	CTSSQETLGRKGTDTQYF
TRBV7-8	TRBJ2-1	CASSLSLAGGHYNEQFF
TRBV13	TRBJ2-3	CASSPPNTEGDTQYF
TRBV27	TRBJ1-6	CASSLRGTGSLHF
TRBV7-9	TRBJ2-1	CASSLTGGLDNEQFF
TRBV27	TRBJ1-5	CASSPTGVSGNQPQHF
TRBV28	TRBJ2-7	CASSEDSSSYEQYF
TRBV4-1	TRBJ2-1	CASAFGLGEFNEQFF
TRBV19	TRBJ2-1	CASALAGGSYNEQFF
TRBV11-2	TRBJ1-1	CASSLGPRGTEAFF
TRBV11-3	TRBJ2-2	CASSLVEPGGTKNTGELFF
TRBV9	TRBJ1-3	CASSVVDKVFSGNTIYF
TRBV6-5	TRBJ2-7	CATPPGTGCDEQYF
TRBV5-6	TRBJ1-2	CASGDLGSGYLYGYTF
TRBV5-4	TRBJ2-5	CASEGGETQYF
TRBV5-1	TRBJ2-1	CASSLVHNEQFF
TRBV13	TRBJ2-7	CASSSGIDRDTYSYEQYF
TRBV6-6	TRBJ2-1	CASSPRDRVYNEQFF
TRBV4-1	TRBJ2-5	CASSQAGFETQYF
TRBV27	TRBJ2-7	CASSLSPGGNEQYF
TRBV4-1	TRBJ2-7	CASSQPGQGGSYEQYF
TRBV2	TRBJ1-4	CASSETWDTAANEKLFF
TRBV27	TRBJ2-1	CASRGTSAWYEQFF
TRBV6-6	TRBJ2-5	CASSYGGEQETQYF
TRBV10-3	TRBJ2-7	CAIIRGRPHSYEQYF
TRBV5-1	TRBJ2-7	CASSQLPSYEQYF
TRBV9	TRBJ2-1	CASSLRTGNEQFF
TRBV21-1	TRBJ1-5	CASQPDHSNQPQHF
TRBV27	TRBJ2-7	CASSPSRGRVSYEQYF
TRBV7-8	TRBJ2-3	CASSLGSGRVLADTQYF
TRBV11-2	TRBJ2-1	CASSLGAGNEQFF
TRBV19	TRBJ2-3	CASSLLAGVEDTQYF
TRBV27	TRBJ1-2	CASSLGGDYGYTF
TRBV30	TRBJ2-3	CAWSSTDTQYF
TRBV25-1	TRBJ1-3	CASSWGQGTGNTIYF